This T cell receptor (beta chain) appears in the sequencing data of a study of T cell repertoires in cytomegalovirus infection. Study summary: CMV epitopes in the study were HLA-C-restricted (recently identified) and HLA-B-restricted (well studied). Public signatures in TCR beta pointed to CMV infection and matching HLA type. Broader study findings: CMV-specific TCR beta clonotypes restricted by HLA-C were the ones dominating the ex vivo response. CMV carriers with the relevant HLA were identified by cumulative public TCR beta family frequency.

One entry per CDR3 protein, called by TCRdb with MiXCR from the reads. This sample has about 740,000 distinct CDR3 sequences, with around 35% found just once. The CDR3 loop spans 15 amino acids. The germline gives CDR1 SNHLY, CDR2 FYNNEI. The V end was cut by 6 bases, the J end by 2 bases, with 16 bases between. In its sample, this clonotype was seen a few times. Antigen: not known. This material consisted of cultured PBMCs, taken from culture after CMV antigen stimulation. The V call is TRBV2, the J call TRBJ1-2; a possible D gene is TRBD1 (5 bases). The sequence was collected from a human donor in good health (CMV status not recorded). Some clones in this sample may be carry-over from other donors' samples. The CDR3 DNA reads as TGTGCCAGCAGCTTCCAAGGGGATGGGAACTATGGCTACACCTTC. This encodes CASSFQGDGNYGYTF.